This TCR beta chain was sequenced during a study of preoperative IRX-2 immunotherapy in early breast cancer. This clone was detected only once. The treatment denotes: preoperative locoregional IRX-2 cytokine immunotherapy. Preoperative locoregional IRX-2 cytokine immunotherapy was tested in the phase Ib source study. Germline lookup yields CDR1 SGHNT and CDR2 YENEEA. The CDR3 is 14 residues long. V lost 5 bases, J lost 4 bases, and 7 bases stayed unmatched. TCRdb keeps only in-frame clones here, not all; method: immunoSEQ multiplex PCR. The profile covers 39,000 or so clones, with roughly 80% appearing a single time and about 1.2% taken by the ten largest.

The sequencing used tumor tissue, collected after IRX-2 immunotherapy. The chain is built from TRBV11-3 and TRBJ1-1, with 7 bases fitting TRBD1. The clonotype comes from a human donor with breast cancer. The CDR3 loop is CASSPRQGGTEAFF. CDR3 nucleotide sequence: TGTGCCAGCAGCCCGAGACAGGGTGGCACTGAAGCTTTCTTT.